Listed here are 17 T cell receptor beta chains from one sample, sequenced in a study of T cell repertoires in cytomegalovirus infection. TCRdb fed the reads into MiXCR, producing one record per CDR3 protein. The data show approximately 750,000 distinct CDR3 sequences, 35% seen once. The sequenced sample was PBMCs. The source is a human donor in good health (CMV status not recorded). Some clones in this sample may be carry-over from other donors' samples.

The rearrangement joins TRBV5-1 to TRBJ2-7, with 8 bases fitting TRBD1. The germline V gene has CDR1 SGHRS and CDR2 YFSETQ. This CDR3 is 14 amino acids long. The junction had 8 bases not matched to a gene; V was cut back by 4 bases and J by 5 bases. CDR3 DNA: TGCGCCAGCAGCACTGGACAGGGATGGGACGAGCAGTACTTC. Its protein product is CASSTGQGWDEQYF. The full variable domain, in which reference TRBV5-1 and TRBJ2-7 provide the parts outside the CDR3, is KAGVTQTPRYLIKTRGQQVTLSCSPISGHRSVSWYQQTPGQGLQFLFEYFSETQRNKGNFPGRFSGRQFSNSRSEMNVSTLELGDSALYLCASSTGQGWDEQYFGPGTRLTVT.

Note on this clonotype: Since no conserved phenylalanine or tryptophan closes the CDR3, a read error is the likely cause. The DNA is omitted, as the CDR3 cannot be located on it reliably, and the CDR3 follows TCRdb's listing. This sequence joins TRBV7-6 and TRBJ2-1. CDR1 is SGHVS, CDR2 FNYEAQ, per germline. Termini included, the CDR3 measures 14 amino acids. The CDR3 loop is CASSLSAAYNEQLL.

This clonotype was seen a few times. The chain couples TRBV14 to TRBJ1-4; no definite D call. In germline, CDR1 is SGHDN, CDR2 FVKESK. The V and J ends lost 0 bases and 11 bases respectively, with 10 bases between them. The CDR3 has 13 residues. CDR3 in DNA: TGTGCCAGCAGCCAAGATGCCTCGGCTAAACTGTTTTTT. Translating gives CASSQDASAKLFF.

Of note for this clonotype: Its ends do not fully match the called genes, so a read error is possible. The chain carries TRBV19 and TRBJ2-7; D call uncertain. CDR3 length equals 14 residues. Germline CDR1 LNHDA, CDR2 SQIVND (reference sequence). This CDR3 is CASIIDGGSYEQYF. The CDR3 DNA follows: TGTGCCAGTATTATAGATGGCGGATCCTACGAGCAGTACTTC.

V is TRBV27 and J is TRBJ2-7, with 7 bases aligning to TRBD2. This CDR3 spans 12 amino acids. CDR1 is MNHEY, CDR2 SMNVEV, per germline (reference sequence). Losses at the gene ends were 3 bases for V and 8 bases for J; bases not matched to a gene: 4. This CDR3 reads CASSFSGGKQYF. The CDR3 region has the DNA TGTGCCAGCAGTTTCTCGGGGGGAAAGCAGTACTTC.

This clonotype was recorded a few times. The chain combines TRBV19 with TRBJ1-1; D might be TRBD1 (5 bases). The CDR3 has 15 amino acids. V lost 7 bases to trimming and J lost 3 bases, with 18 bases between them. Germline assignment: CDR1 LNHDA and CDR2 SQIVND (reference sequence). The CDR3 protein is CASTFQGLGDTEAFF. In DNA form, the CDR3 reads TGTGCCAGTACCTTTCAGGGACTAGGGGACACTGAAGCTTTCTTT.

The DNA for the CDR3 is TGTGCCAGCAGCTTAGGGCTAGCGGGAGACGAGCAGTACTTC. This translates into CASSLGLAGDEQYF. This chain uses TRBV5-4 with TRBJ2-7; 10 bases line up with TRBD2. Germline V gene sequence: CDR1 SGHNT, CDR2 YYREEE (reference sequence). The ends lost 2 bases at V and 5 bases at J; junction bases unmatched: 4. The CDR3 is made up of 14 amino acids.

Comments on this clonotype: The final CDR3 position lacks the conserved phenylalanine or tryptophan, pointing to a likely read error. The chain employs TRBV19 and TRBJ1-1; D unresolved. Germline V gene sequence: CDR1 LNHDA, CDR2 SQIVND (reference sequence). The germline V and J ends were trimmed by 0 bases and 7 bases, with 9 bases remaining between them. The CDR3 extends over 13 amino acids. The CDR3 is CASSIDRGFEAFL. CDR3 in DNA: TGTGCCAGTAGTATAGACCGTGGATTTGAAGCTTTCTTG.

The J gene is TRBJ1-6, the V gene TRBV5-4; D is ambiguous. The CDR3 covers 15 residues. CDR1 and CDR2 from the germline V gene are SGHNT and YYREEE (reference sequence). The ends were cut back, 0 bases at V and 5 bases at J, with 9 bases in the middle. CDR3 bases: TGTGCCAGCAGCTTGGAGAGCCTCAATAATTCACCCCTCCACTTT. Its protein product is CASSLESLNNSPLHF.

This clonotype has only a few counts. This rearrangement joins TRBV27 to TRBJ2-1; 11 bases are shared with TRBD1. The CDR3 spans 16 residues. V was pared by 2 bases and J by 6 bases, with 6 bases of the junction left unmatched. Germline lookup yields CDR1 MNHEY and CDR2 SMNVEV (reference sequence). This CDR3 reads CASSLRGTGGGNEQFF. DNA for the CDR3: TGTGCCAGCAGTTTACGGGGGACAGGGGGGGGCAATGAGCAGTTCTTC.

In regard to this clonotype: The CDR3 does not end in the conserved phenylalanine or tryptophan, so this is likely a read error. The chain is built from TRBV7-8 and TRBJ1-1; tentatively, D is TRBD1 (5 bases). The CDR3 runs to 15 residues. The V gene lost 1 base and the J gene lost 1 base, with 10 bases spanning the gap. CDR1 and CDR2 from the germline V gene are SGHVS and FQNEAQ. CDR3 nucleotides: TGTGCCAGCAGCTTAGGTGTTGGGGCGAACACTGAAGCTTTCTTG. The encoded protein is CASSLGVGANTEAFL.

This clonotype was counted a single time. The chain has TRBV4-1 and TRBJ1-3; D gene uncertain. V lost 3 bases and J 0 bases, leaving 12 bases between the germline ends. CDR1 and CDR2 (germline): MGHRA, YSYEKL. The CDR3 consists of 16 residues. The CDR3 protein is CASSHEWHRSGNTIYF. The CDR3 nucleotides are TGCGCCAGCAGCCATGAGTGGCACCGCTCTGGAAACACCATATATTTT.

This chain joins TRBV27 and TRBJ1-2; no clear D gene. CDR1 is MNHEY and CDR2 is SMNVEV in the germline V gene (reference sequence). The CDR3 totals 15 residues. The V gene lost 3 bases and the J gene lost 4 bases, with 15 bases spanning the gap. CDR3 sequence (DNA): TGTGCCAGCAGTTTCCTTGGAGAGGGAGGCTATGGCTACACCTTC. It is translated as CASSFLGEGGYGYTF.

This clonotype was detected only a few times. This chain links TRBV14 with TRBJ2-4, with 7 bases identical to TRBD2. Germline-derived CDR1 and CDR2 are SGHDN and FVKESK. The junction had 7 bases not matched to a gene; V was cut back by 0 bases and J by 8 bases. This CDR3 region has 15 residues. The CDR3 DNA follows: TGTGCCAGCAGCCAAGATGCGGGAGCGGTAGACATTCAGTACTTC. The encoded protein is CASSQDAGAVDIQYF.

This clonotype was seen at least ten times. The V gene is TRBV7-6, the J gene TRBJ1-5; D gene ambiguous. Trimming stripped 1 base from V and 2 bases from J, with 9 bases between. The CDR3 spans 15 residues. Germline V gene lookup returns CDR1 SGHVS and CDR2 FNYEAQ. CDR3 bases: TGTGCCAGCAGCTTAGTGGCAGGCCGCAATCAGCCCCAGCATTTT. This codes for CASSLVAGRNQPQHF.

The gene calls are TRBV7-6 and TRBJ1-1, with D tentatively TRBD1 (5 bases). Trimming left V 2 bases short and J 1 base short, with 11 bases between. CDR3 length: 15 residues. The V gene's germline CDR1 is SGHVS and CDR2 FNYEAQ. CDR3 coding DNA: TGTGCCAGCAGCTTACTTACAGGCAAGAACACTGAAGCTTTCTTT. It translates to CASSLLTGKNTEAFF.

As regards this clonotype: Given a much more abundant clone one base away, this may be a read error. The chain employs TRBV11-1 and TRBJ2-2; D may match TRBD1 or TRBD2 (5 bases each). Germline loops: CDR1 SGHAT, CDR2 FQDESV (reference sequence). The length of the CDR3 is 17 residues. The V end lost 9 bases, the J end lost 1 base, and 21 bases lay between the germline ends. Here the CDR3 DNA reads TGTGCCAGAAGCGAGAGAGGGGCCCGGGGGAACACCGGGGAGCTGTTTTTT. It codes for CARSERGARGNTGELFF.